Shown below are 15 T cell receptor beta chains from a single sample sequenced in a study of T cell responses to AZD1222 COVID-19 vaccine. Data came from immunoSEQ multiplex PCR; TCRdb stores just in-frame clones and leaves some out. The data show some 67,000 clones, 83% seen once. This sample comprised peripheral blood, obtained 28 days after the second AZD1222 dose. The receptors were sampled from an adult who received the AZD1222 COVID-19 vaccine.

This clone was seen a handful of times. The chain is built from TRBV7-9 and TRBJ2-7; D may be TRBD2 (6 bases). The CDR3 spans 15 residues. Germline V lookup: CDR1 SEHNR, CDR2 FQNEAQ (reference sequence). V shed 5 bases and J shed 4 bases, with 18 bases lying between them. CDR3 protein: CASSPPRDGRYEQYF. The CDR3 DNA is TGTGCCAGCAGCCCGCCCCGGGACGGGAGATACGAGCAGTACTTC.

In its sample, this clone was seen once. V is TRBV2 and J is TRBJ2-2; D might be TRBD1 (5 bases). CDR3 size: 13 residues. Germline CDR1 and CDR2: SNHLY and FYNNEI. The V gene lost 4 bases and the J gene lost 6 bases, with 9 bases spanning the gap. Written as DNA, the CDR3 is TGTGCCAGCAGTGCAGGGAAGGCCGGGGAGCTGTTTTTT. Protein sequence: CASSAGKAGELFF.

V gene TRBV25-1 combines with J gene TRBJ2-3; D possibly corresponds to TRBD2 (6 bases). CDR1 MGHDK and CDR2 SYGVNS come from the germline V gene. The CDR3 totals 18 residues. V lost 3 bases and J lost 2, with 21 bases in between. CDR3 DNA sequence: TGTGCCAGCAGTGACCCACGCCGGACTACGGGGACCACAGATACGCAGTATTTT. Its translation is CASSDPRRTTGTTDTQYF.

The V gene is TRBV27, the J gene TRBJ1-3; D unresolved. This CDR3 region has 14 residues. Trimming removed 2 bases at V and 4 bases at J, with 9 bases between. CDR1 MNHEY and CDR2 SMNVEV come from the germline V gene (reference sequence). The CDR3: CASSLDRTGNTIYF. The CDR3 DNA reads TGTGCCAGCAGTTTAGATCGTACAGGAAACACCATATATTTT.

This clone was detected a few times. The chain joins TRBV7-8 to TRBJ2-7, with D possibly TRBD1 on 5 matching bases. The ends were cut back, 8 bases at V and 5 bases at J, with 19 bases in the middle. Germline values: CDR1 SGHVS, CDR2 FQNEAQ. This CDR3 comprises 14 residues. The CDR3 sequence is CASGPPHRLDEQYF. DNA for the CDR3: TGTGCCAGCGGGCCCCCACACAGGCTGGACGAGCAGTACTTC.

The rearrangement joins TRBV6-5 to TRBJ1-2; no reliable D call. The CDR3 totals 13 residues. Germline V gene sequence: CDR1 MNHEY, CDR2 SVGAGI. Trimming stripped 2 bases from V and 4 bases from J, with 8 bases between. The CDR3 spells CASSYGTRYGYTF. The CDR3 DNA sequence: TGTGCCAGCAGTTACGGTACTCGCTATGGCTACACCTTC.

This clone was found a few times. The chain joins TRBV9 to TRBJ2-7; no clear D. V lost 0 bases to trimming and J lost 1 base, with 8 bases between them. Germline loops: CDR1 SGDLS, CDR2 YYNGEE. The CDR3 is 14 amino acids. CDR3 protein: CASSVGHESYEQYF. The CDR3 DNA follows: TGTGCCAGCAGCGTAGGGCACGAATCCTACGAGCAGTACTTC.

The rearrangement uses TRBV28 and TRBJ1-1, with D possibly TRBD1 on 5 matching bases. V lost 1 base to trimming and J lost 1 base, with 7 bases between them. This CDR3 is 14 amino acids long. Germline V CDR1 and CDR2: MDHEN, SYDVKM. CDR3 residues: CASSLYTGNTEAFF. DNA for the CDR3: TGTGCCAGCAGTTTATATACAGGGAACACTGAAGCTTTCTTT.

In this sample, this clone turned up once. CDR3 nucleotide sequence: TGTGCCAGCAGTCTCCAAGGCACGAATACGCAGTATTTT. It specifies CASSLQGTNTQYF. The chain combines TRBV27 with TRBJ2-3; D is unclear. This CDR3 has 13 residues. Germline assignment: CDR1 MNHEY and CDR2 SMNVEV (reference sequence). V was trimmed by 5 bases and J by 7 bases, leaving 13 bases between them.

This chain uses TRBV18 with TRBJ1-1; possibly TRBD1 for D (6 bases). V lost 10 bases and J lost 6, with 15 bases in between. The CDR3 is 12 amino acids. The germline V gene has CDR1 KGHSH and CDR2 LQKENI. The CDR3, as DNA: TGTGCCACCTCTCGAGGGGGATCTGAAGCTTTCTTT. Translated: CATSRGGSEAFF.

This rearrangement joins TRBV6-4 to TRBJ2-3, with 11 bases matching TRBD2. Trimming cost V 2 bases and J 3 bases; bases outside gene matches: 1. The germline V gene has CDR1 MRHNA and CDR2 SNTAGT. The CDR3 is made up of 15 amino acids. The CDR3 reads CASSDGTSGTDTQYF. The CDR3 coding sequence is TGTGCCAGCAGTGACGGGACTAGCGGAACAGATACGCAGTATTTT.

This chain links TRBV4-3 with TRBJ1-2; D may be TRBD1 (5 bases). Germline CDR1 is LGHNA and CDR2 is YSLEER. V was clipped by 0 bases and J by 4 bases, with 12 bases between them. The CDR3 consists of 15 residues. The CDR3 DNA follows: TGCGCCAGCAGCCAAGATGGACGACAGACCTATGGCTACACCTTC. The encoded protein is CASSQDGRQTYGYTF.

The genes are TRBV18 and TRBJ1-2; TRBD1 might be the D (6 bases). CDR1 is KGHSH and CDR2 is LQKENI in the germline V gene. V was cut by 5 bases and J by 4 bases, with 17 bases left in between. The CDR3 runs 15 residues. CDR3 in DNA: TGTGCCAGCTCAGTTGAGGGGGATCCCATCTATGGCTACACCTTC. Translation gives CASSVEGDPIYGYTF.

The V call is TRBV3-1 (or the pseudogene TRBV3-2), the J call TRBJ2-2; D possibly matches TRBD1 or TRBD2 (5 bases each). CDR1 and CDR2 from the germline V gene are LGHDT and YNNKEL (reference sequence). V was clipped by 3 bases and J by 6 bases, with 11 bases between them. This CDR3 comprises 14 residues. CDR3 residues: CASSQGRQSGELFF. DNA of the CDR3: TGTGCCAGCAGCCAGGGACGGCAGTCCGGGGAGCTGTTTTTT.

The chain carries TRBV5-6 and TRBJ2-7, with D perhaps TRBD2 (6 bases). CDR1 and CDR2 (germline): SGHDT, YYEEEE. V was clipped by 4 bases and J by 2 bases, with 19 bases between them. CDR3 length equals 16 residues. The CDR3 sequence: CASSPRAGGETYEQYF. DNA for the CDR3: TGTGCCAGCAGCCCGAGAGCCGGCGGGGAGACCTACGAGCAGTACTTC.